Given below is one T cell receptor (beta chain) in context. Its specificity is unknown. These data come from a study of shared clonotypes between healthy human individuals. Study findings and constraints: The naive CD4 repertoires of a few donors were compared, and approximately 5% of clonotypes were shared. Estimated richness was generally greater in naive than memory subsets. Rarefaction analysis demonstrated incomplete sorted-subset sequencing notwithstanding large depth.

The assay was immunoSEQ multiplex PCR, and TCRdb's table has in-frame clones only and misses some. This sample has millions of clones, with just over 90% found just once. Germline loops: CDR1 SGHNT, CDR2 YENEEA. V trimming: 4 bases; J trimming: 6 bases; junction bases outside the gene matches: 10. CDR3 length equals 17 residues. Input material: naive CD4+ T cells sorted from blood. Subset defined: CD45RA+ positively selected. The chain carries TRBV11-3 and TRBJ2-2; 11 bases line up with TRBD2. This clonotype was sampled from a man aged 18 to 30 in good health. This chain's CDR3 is CASSSGQLAGVSGELFF. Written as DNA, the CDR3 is TGTGCCAGCAGCTCCGGACAACTAGCGGGAGTCTCCGGGGAGCTGTTTTTT.